Sequencing of this T cell receptor (beta chain) was carried out in a study of siplizumab effects on memory and regulatory T cells. The table came from immunoSEQ multiplex PCR; TCRdb's copy has only in-frame clones and leaves some out. The data contain more than 90,000 clones, roughly 91% of them singletons. Germline values: CDR1 SGHRS, CDR2 YFSETQ. CDR3 length: 16 residues. J lost 0 bases, V lost 5 bases, and 9 bases had no gene match. The chain joins TRBV5-1 to TRBJ1-2, with 8 positions matching TRBD1. The clonotype comes from a human donor in good health. The sequenced sample was non-Treg CD4+ T cells sorted from blood. CDR3: CASRGGQELTNYGYTF. CDR3 coding DNA: TGCGCCAGCAGGGGGGGACAGGAGTTGACTAACTATGGCTACACCTTC.